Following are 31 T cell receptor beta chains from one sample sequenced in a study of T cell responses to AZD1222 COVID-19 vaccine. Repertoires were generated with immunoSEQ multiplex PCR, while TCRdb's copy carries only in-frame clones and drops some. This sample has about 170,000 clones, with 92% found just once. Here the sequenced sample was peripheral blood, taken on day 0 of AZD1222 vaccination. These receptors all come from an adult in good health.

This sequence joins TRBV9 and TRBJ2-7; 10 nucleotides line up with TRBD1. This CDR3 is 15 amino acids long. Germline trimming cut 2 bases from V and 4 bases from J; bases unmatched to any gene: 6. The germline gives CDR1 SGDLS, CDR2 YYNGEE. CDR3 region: CASSVDRGALYEQYF. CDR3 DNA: TGTGCCAGCAGCGTGGACAGGGGGGCTCTTTACGAGCAGTACTTC.

In nucleotides, the CDR3 is TGTGCCAGCAGCACCCGGGGGAGACCCCACTCCTACGAGCAGTACTTC. Its translation: CASSTRGRPHSYEQYF. This rearrangement joins TRBV21-1 to TRBJ2-7; the DNA was not compared with TRBD2, the D call given in the table. TRBV21-1 is an annotated pseudogene. This CDR3 contains 16 residues.

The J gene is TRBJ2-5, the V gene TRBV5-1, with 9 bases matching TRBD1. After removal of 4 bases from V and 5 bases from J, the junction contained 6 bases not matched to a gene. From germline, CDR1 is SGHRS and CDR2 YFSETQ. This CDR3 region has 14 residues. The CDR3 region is CASSPQGADETQYF. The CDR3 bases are TGCGCCAGCAGCCCACAGGGGGCCGACGAGACCCAGTACTTC.

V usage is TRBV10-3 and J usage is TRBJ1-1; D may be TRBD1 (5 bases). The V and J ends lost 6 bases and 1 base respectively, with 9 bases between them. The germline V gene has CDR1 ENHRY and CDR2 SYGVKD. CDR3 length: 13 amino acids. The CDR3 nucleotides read TGTGCCATCAGGCTAACAGGGAACACTGAAGCTTTCTTT. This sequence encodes CAIRLTGNTEAFF.

The CDR3 sequence: CASSPGLGLTEAFF. DNA for the CDR3: TGTGCCAGCTCACCAGGTCTGGGGCTCACTGAAGCTTTCTTT. V and J are TRBV18 and TRBJ1-1, with D perhaps TRBD1 (5 bases). This CDR3 spans 14 amino acids. Germline CDR1 KGHSH, CDR2 LQKENI. Between the trimmed V and J ends, which lost 2 bases and 4 bases, there was a span of 11 bases.

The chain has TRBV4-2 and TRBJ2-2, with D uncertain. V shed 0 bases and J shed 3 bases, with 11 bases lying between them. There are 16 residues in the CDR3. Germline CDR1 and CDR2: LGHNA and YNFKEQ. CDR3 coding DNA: TGTGCCAGCAGCCAAGATGGGCTCCCGGACACCGGGGAGCTGTTTTTT. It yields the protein CASSQDGLPDTGELFF.

Written as DNA, the CDR3 is TGTGCCAGCAGCTTACGACAGTCCAATGAGCAGTTCTTC. Protein product: CASSLRQSNEQFF. The chain is built from TRBV5-6 and TRBJ2-1; tentatively, D is TRBD1 (5 bases). Trimming cost V 2 bases and J 6 bases, with 9 bases left between them. CDR3 length equals 13 residues. Germline assignment: CDR1 SGHDT and CDR2 YYEEEE.

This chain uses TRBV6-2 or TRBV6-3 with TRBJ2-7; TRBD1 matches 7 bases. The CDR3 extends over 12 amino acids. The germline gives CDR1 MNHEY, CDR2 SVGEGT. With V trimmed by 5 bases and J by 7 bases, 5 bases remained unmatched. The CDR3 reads CASSKQGWEQYF. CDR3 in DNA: TGTGCCAGCAGTAAACAGGGGTGGGAGCAGTACTTC.

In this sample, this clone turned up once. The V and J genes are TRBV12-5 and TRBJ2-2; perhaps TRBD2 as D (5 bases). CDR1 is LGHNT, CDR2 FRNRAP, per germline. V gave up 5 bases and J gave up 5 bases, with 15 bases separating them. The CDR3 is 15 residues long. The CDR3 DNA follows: TGTGCTAGTGGTCCCCACCATCGGAGGACCGGGGAGCTGTTTTTT. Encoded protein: CASGPHHRRTGELFF. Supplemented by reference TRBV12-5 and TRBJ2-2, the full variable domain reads DARVTQTPRHKVTEMGQEVTMRCQPILGHNTVFWYRQTMMQGLELLAYFRNRAPLDDSGMPKDRFSAEMPDATLATLKIQPSEPRDSAVYFCASGPHHRRTGELFFGEGSRLTVL.

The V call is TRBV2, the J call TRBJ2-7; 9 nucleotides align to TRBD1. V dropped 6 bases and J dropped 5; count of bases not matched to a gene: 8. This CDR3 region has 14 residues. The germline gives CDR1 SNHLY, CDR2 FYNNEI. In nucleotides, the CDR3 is TGTGCCAGCAGCCGAACAGGGGGCAGGAACGAGCAGTACTTC. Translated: CASSRTGGRNEQYF.

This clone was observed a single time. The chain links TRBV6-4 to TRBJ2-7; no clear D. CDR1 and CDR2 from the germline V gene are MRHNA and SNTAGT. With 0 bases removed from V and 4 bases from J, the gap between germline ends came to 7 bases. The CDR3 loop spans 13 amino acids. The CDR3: CASSDSTKYEQYF. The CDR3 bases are TGTGCCAGCAGTGACTCTACGAAATACGAGCAGTACTTC.

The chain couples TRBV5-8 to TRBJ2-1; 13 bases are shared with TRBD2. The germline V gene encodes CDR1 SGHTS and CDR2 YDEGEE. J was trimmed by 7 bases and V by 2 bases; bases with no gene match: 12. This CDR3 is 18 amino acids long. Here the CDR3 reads CASSFKSTTSGRVNEQFF. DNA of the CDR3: TGTGCCAGCAGCTTCAAATCCACTACTAGCGGGAGGGTTAATGAGCAGTTCTTC. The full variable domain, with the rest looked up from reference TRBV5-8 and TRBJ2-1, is EAGVTQSPTHLIKTRGQQATLRCSPISGHTSVYWYQQALGLGLQFLLWYDEGEERNRGNFPPRFSGRQFPNYSSELNVNALELEDSALYLCASSFKSTTSGRVNEQFFGPGTRLTVL.

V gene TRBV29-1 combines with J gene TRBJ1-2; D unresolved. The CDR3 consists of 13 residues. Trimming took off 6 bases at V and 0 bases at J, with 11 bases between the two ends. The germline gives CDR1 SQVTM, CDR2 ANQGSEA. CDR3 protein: CSVHQEANYGYTF. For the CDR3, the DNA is TGCAGCGTGCACCAGGAAGCTAACTATGGCTACACCTTC.

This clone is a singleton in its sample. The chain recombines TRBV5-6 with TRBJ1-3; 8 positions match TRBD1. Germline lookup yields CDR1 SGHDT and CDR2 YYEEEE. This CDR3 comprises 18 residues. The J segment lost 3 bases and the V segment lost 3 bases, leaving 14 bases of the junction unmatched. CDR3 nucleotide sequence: TGTGCCAGCAGCTCCTCAGGGGGCAGAGGGGCAATTGGAAACACCATATATTTT. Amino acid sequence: CASSSSGGRGAIGNTIYF.

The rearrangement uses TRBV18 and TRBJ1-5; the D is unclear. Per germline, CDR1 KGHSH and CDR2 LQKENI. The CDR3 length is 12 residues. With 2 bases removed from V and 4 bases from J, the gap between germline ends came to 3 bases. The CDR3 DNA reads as TGTGCCAGCTCACCAGGGAATCAGCCCCAGCATTTT. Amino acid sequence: CASSPGNQPQHF. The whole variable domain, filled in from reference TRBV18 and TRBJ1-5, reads NAGVMQNPRHLVRRRGQEARLRCSPMKGHSHVYWYRQLPEEGLKFMVYLQKENIIDESGMPKERFSAEFPKEGPSILRIQQVVRGDSAAYFCASSPGNQPQHFGDGTRLSIL.

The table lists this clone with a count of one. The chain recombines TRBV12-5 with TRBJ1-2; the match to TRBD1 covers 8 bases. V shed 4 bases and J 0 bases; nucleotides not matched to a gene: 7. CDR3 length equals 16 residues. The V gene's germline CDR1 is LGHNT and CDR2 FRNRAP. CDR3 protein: CASGSGQARANYGYTF. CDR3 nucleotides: TGTGCTAGTGGTTCGGGACAGGCACGGGCTAACTATGGCTACACCTTC.

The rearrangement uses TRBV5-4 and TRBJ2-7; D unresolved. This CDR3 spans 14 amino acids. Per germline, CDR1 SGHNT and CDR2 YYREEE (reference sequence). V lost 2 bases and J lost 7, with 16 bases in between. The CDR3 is CASSLPGPNGEQYF. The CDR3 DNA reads TGTGCCAGCAGCTTACCGGGTCCCAACGGGGAGCAGTACTTC.

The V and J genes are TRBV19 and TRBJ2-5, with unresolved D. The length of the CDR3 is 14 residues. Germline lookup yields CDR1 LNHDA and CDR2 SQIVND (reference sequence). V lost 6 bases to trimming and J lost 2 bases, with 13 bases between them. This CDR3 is CASRSSRLQETQYF. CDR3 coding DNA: TGTGCCAGTAGGAGCTCCAGGTTACAAGAGACCCAGTACTTC. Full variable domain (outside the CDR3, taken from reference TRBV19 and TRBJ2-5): DGGITQSPKYLFRKEGQNVTLSCEQNLNHDAMYWYRQDPGQGLRLIYYSQIVNDFQKGDIAEGYSVSREKKESFPLTVTSAQKNPTAFYLCASRSSRLQETQYFGPGTRLLVL.

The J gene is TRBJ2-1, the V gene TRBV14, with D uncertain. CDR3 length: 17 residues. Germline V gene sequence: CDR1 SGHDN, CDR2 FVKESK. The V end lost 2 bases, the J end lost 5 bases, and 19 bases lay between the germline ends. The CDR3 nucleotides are TGTGCCAGCAGCCAAAGAATTCATAGCTTAACAAACAATGAGCAGTTCTTC. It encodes CASSQRIHSLTNNEQFF. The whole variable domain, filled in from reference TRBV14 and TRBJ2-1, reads EAGVTQFPSHSVIEKGQTVTLRCDPISGHDNLYWYRRVMGKEIKFLLHFVKESKQDESGMPNNRFLAERTGGTYSTLKVQPAELEDSGVYFCASSQRIHSLTNNEQFFGPGTRLTVL.

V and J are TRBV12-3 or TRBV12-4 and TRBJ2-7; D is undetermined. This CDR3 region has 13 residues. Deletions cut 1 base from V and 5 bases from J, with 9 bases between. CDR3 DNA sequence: TGTGCCAGCAGTTTAGGTCACCGTCACGAGCAGTACTTC. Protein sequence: CASSLGHRHEQYF.

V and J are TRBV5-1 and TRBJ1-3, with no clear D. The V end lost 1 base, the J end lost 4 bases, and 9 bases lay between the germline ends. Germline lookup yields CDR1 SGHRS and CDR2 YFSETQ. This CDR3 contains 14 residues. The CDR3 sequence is CASSLMEGGNTIYF. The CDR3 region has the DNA TGCGCCAGCAGCTTGATGGAGGGAGGAAACACCATATATTTT.

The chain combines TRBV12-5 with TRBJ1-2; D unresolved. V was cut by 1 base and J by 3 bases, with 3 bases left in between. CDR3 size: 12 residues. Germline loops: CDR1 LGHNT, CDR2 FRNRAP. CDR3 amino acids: CASGLEHYGYTF. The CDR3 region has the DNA TGTGCTAGTGGTTTGGAACACTATGGCTACACCTTC.

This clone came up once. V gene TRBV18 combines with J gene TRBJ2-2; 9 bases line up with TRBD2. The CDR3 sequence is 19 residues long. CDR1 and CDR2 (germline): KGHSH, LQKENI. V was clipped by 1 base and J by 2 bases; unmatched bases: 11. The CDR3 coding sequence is TGTGCCAGCTCACCACTACGGGGACTAGCCAGGGTTAACACCGGGGAGCTGTTTTTT. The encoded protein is CASSPLRGLARVNTGELFF.

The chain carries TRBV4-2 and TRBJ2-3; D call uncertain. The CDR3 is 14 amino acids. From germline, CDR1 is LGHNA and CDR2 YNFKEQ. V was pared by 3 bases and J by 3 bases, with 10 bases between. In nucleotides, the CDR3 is TGTGCCAGCAGCCACCCGGACCAAACAGATACGCAGTATTTT. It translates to CASSHPDQTDTQYF.

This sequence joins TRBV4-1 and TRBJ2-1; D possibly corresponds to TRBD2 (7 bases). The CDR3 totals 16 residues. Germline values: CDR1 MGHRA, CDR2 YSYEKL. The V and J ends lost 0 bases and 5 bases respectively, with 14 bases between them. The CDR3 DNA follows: TGCGCCAGCAGCCAAGAAGGGGGGACTAAAGACAATGAGCAGTTCTTC. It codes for CASSQEGGTKDNEQFF.

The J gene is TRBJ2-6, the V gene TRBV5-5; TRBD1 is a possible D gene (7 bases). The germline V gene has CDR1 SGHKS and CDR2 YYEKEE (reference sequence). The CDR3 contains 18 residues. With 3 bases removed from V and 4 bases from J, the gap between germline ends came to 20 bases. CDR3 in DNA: TGTGCCAGCAGCTCCGGGCTCAGGGGGGTCGAAGGGGCCAACGTCCTGACTTTC. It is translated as CASSSGLRGVEGANVLTF. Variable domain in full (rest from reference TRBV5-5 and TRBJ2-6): DAGVTQSPTHLIKTRGQQVTLRCSPISGHKSVSWYQQVLGQGPQFIFQYYEKEERGRGNFPDRFSARQFPNYSSELNVNALLLGDSALYLCASSSGLRGVEGANVLTFGAGSRLTVL.

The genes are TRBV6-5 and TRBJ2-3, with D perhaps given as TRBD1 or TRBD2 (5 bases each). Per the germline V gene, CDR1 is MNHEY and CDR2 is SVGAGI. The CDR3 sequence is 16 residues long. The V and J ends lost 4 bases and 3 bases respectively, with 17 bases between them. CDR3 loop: CASSSNRRRLTDTQYF. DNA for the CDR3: TGTGCCAGCAGTTCCAACAGGAGGCGGTTGACAGATACGCAGTATTTT.

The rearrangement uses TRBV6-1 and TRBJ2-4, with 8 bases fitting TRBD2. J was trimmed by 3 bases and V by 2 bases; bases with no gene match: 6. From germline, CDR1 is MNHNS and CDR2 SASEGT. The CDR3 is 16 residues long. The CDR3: CASSELAGPGKNIQYF. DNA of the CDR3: TGTGCCAGCAGTGAATTAGCGGGGCCGGGCAAAAACATTCAGTACTTC.

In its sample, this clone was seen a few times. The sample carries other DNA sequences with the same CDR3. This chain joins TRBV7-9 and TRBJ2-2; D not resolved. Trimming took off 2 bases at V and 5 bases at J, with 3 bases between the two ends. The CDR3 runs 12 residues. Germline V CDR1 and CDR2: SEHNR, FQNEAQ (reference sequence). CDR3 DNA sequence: TGTGCCAGCAGCTTAAATACCGGGGAGCTGTTTTTT. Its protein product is CASSLNTGELFF.

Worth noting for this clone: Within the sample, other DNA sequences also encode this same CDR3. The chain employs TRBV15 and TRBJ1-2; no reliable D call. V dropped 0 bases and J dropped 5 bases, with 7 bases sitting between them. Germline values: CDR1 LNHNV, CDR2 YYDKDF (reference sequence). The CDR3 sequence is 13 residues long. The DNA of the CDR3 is TGTGCCACCAGCAGAGATGGGGTTTATGGCTACACCTTC. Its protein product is CATSRDGVYGYTF.

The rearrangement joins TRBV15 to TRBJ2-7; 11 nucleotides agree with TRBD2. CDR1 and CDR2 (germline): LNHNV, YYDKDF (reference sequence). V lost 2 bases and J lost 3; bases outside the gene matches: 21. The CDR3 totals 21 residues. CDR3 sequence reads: CATSRIRGGALLAGDYYEQYF. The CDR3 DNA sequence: TGTGCCACCAGCAGAATTCGCGGGGGCGCCCTACTAGCGGGAGACTACTACGAGCAGTACTTC.